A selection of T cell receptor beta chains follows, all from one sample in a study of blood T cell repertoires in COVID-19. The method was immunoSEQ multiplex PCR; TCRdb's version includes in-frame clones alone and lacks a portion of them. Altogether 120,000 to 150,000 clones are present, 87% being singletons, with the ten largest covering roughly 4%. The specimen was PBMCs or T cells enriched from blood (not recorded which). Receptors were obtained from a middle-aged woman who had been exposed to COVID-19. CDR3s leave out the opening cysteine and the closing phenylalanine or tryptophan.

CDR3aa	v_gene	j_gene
ASSLGGRGLGNTIY	TRBV28	TRBJ1-3
ASSSGTSGVETQY	TRBV2	TRBJ2-5
ASSPEEGLAGQDTQY	TRBV7-9	TRBJ2-3
ASSLWQVGTGELF	TRBV27	TRBJ2-2
ASREAGRAGNTIY	TRBV19	TRBJ1-3
ASSYRGNRYEQY	TRBV6-2/TRBV6-3	TRBJ2-7
ASSGRGSNSPLH	TRBV18	TRBJ1-6
ATWALAKNIQY	TRBV2	TRBJ2-4
ASSGTGGKSPLH	TRBV2	TRBJ1-6
ASSLNSGTGNEKLF	TRBV18	TRBJ1-4
ASSRSQGNSPLH	TRBV6-5	TRBJ1-6
ASSFMGQGVQETQY	TRBV7-2	TRBJ2-5
ASSPSGDLNTEAF	TRBV18	TRBJ1-1
ASSLWRTGTEAF	TRBV28	TRBJ1-1
ASSRDRSYNEKLF	TRBV5-1	TRBJ1-4
ASSEVPRQPYEQY	TRBV6-1	TRBJ2-7
ATQAGSTEAF	TRBV3-1/TRBV3-2	TRBJ1-1
ASSRGRTDRDEQF	TRBV4-3	TRBJ2-1
ASSSRLAGGETQY	TRBV28	TRBJ2-5
ASRGGEYVYEQY	TRBV7-2	TRBJ2-7
ASSLRVEGARGYT	TRBV5-1	TRBJ1-2
ASSEKRARGRSGYGYT	TRBV6-1	TRBJ1-2
ASSQAGGENTIY	TRBV7-9	TRBJ1-3
ASSLSLPYNEQF	TRBV7-2	TRBJ2-1